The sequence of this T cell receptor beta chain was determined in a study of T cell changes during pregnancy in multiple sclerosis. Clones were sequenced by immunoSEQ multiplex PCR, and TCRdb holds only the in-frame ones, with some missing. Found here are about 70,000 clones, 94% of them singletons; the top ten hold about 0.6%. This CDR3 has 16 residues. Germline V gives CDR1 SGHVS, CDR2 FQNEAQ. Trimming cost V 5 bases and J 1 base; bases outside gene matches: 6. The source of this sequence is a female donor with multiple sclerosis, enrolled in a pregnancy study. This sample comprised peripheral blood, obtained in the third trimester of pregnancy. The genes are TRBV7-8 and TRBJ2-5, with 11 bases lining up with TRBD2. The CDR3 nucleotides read TGTGCCAGCAGCCACCAGACTAGCGGGGCCCAAGAGACCCAGTACTTC. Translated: CASSHQTSGAQETQYF.